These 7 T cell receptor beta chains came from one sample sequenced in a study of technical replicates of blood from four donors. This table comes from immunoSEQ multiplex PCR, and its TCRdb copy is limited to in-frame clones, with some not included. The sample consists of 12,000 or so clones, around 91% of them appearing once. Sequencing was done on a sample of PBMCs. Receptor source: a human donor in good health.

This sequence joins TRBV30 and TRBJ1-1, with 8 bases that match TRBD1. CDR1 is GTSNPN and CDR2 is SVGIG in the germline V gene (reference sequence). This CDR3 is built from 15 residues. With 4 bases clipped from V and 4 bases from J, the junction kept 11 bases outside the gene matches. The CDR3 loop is CAWTVRGPRATEAFF. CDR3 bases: TGTGCCTGGACGGTCAGGGGGCCCCGGGCCACTGAAGCTTTCTTT.

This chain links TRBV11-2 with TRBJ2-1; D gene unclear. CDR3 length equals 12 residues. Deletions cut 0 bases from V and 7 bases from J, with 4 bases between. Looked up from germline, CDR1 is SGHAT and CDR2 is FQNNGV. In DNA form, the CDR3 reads TGTGCCAGCAGCTTAGATCCTAATGAGCAGTTCTTC. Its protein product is CASSLDPNEQFF.

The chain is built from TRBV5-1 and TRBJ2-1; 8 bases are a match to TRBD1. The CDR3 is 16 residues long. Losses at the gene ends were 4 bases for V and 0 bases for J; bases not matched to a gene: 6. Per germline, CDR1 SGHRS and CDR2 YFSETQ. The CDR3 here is CASSGTGGSSYNEQFF. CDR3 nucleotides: TGCGCCAGCAGCGGCACAGGGGGAAGCTCCTACAATGAGCAGTTCTTC.

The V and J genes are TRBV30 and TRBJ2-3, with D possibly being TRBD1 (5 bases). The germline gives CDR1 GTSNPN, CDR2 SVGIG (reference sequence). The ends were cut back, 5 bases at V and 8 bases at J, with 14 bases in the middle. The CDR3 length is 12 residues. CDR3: CAWGTGTGTQYF. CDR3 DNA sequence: TGTGCCTGGGGAACAGGTACCGGTACGCAGTATTTT. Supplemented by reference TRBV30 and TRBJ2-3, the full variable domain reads SQTIHQWPATLVQPVGSPLSLECTVEGTSNPNLYWYRQAAGRGLQLLFYSVGIGQISSEVPQNLSASRPQDRQFILSSKKLLLSDSGFYLCAWGTGTGTQYFGPGTRLTVL.

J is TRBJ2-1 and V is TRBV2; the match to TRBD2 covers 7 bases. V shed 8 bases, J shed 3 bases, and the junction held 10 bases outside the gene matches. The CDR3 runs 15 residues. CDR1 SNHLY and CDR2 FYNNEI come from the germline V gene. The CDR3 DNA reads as TGTGCCAGCCCGGCGAGCGGGGACTTCTACAATGAGCAGTTCTTC. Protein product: CASPASGDFYNEQFF.

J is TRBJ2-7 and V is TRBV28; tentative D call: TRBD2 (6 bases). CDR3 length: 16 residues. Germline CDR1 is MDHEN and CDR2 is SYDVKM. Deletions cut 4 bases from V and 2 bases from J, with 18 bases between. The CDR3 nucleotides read TGTGCCAGCAGTTCACCGGGACTCTCCGGTACCTACGAGCAGTACTTC. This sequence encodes CASSSPGLSGTYEQYF. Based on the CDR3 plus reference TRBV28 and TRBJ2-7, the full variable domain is DVKVTQSSRYLVKRTGEKVFLECVQDMDHENMFWYRQDPGLGLRLIYFSYDVKMKEKGDIPEGYSVSREKKERFSLILESASTNQTSMYLCASSSPGLSGTYEQYFGPGTRLTVT.

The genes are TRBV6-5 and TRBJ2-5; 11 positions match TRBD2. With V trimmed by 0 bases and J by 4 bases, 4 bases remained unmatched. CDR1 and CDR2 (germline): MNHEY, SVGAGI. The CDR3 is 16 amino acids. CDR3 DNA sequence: TGTGCCAGCAGTTACTCCACTAGCGGGAGTTCAGAGACCCAGTACTTC. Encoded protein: CASSYSTSGSSETQYF.